This T cell receptor (beta chain) comes out of a study of OX40 agonist ivuxolimab in advanced cancers. CDR3 length: 13 residues. Germline V gene lookup returns CDR1 GTSNPN and CDR2 SVGIG (reference sequence). Sequencing was performed with immunoSEQ multiplex PCR; in TCRdb, only in-frame clones are kept and a portion is missing. The profile shows around 45,000 clones, 88% of them singletons. This clone was counted a few times. Its target is not known. The study, taken as a whole, reports: The antigens recognized by the expanded peripheral T cells, that is their antigen specificity, were not determined.

This material consisted of CD4+ or CD8+ T cells sorted from blood, taken in a trial of the OX40 agonist ivuxolimab. J is TRBJ1-6 and V is TRBV30, with D perhaps TRBD1 (5 bases). This sequence originates from an adult with an advanced solid tumor such as melanoma, head and neck, liver or kidney cancer. CDR3 protein: CGLMTVANSPLHF. CDR3 nucleotides: TGTGGCCTCATGACAGTTGCAAATTCACCCCTCCACTTT.